The next 3 T cell receptor beta chains were all read from a single sample in a study of control samples from healthy donors and cancer patients. Measured with immunoSEQ multiplex PCR; TCRdb has only the in-frame clones, and not every one. The profile shows 95,000 to 120,000 clones, 82% of them singletons. Sequencing was carried out using blood. These receptors all stem from a young man in good health.

This chain uses TRBV5-1 with TRBJ1-3; 8 bases are a match to TRBD1. This CDR3 has 16 amino acids. CDR1 and CDR2 (germline): SGHRS, YFSETQ. After removal of 2 bases from V and 2 bases from J, the junction contained 6 bases not matched to a gene. The CDR3 bases are TGCGCCAGCAGCTTCCTAGGGACAGGCCCTGGAAACACCATATATTTT. This encodes CASSFLGTGPGNTIYF.

The CDR3, as DNA: TGTGCCAGCAGCTCCGCAGACAGCCCGGACAGGGCGGAGGTTAGGACGGGCTACACCTTC. Amino acids: CASSSADSPDRAEVRTGYTF. The chain has TRBV11-3 and TRBJ1-2, with 8 nucleotides matching TRBD1. CDR1 and CDR2 (germline): SGHNT, YENEEA. There are 20 residues in the CDR3. V was clipped by 4 bases and J by 8 bases; unmatched bases: 27.

The J gene is TRBJ2-2, the V gene TRBV5-1; D is possibly TRBD2 (5 bases). Trimming removed 5 bases at V and 1 base at J, with 9 bases between. Germline CDR1 reads SGHRS; CDR2 reads YFSETQ. This CDR3 has 14 amino acids. For the CDR3, the DNA is TGCGCCAGCAGTCCGGGGTGGAACACCGGGGAGCTGTTTTTT. It codes for CASSPGWNTGELFF.